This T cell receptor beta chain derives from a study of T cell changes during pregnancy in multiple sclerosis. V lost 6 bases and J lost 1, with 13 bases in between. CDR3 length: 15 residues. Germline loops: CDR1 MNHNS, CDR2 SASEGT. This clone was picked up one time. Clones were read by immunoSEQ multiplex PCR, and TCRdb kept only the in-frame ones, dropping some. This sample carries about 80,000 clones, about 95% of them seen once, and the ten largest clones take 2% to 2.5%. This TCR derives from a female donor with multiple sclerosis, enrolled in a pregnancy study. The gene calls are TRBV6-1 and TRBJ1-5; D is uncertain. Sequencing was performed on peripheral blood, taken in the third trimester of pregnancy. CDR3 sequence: CASRVVQQSNQPQHF. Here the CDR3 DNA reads TGTGCCAGCAGGGTGGTACAGCAAAGCAATCAGCCCCAGCATTTT.